Listed below are T cell receptor beta chains from one sample, sequenced in a study of neurological immune-mediated disorders. Each CDR3 protein is one row after TCRdb ran MiXCR on the 5' RACE reads. This table holds more than 50,000 distinct CDR3 sequences, 3.5% to 5% found once. Sample: PBMCs. Receptors were obtained from a man aged 30-40 years with multiple sclerosis. The CDR3 runs from the conserved cysteine through the conserved F or W. D genes are given only for firm matches. Expanded clones get a size class; other rows say once, few or many, or leave the size out.

j_call d_call v_call clone_size cdr3_nt cdr3_aa
TRBJ1-5 NA TRBV6-5 many TGTGCCACCGGACCGCCCTATCAGCCCCAGCATTTT CATGPPYQPQHF
TRBJ1-3 NA TRBV20-1 many TGCAGTGCTAGCACCGGGGAAGGTGGAAACACCATATATTTT CSASTGEGGNTIYF
TRBJ2-1 NA TRBV7-9 many TGTGCCAGCAGCTTTACAGGGAATCGTGAGCAGTTCTTC CASSFTGNREQFF
TRBJ2-3 NA TRBV20-1 many TGCAGTGCTAGATCAGCGGAGTTCACAGATACGCAGTATTTT CSARSAEFTDTQYF
TRBJ1-3 NA TRBV20-1 many TGCAGTGCCGCTAGGAGGGGCGGAAGCTCTGGAAACACCATATATTTT CSAARRGGSSGNTIYF
TRBJ2-5 TRBD1 TRBV4-3 many TGCGCCAGCAGCCAAAGACAGGGGCACCAAGAGACCCAGTACTTC CASSQRQGHQETQYF
TRBJ2-1 NA TRBV6-2/TRBV6-3 many TGTGCCAGCAGTTACGACAGTTATTACAATGAGCAGTTCTTC CASSYDSYYNEQFF
TRBJ2-7 NA TRBV9 many TGTGCCACCCGTCTTGAGGAGTACTACGAGCAGTACTTC CATRLEEYYEQYF
TRBJ1-4 NA TRBV6-1 NA TGTGCCAGCAGTATCTTTCCTACCTTTAATGAAAAACTGTTTTTT CASSIFPTFNEKLFF
TRBJ2-7 NA TRBV29-1 many TGCAGCGTTGTGATCTCCTACGAGCAGTACTTC CSVVISYEQYF
TRBJ1-1 TRBD1 TRBV12-3/TRBV12-4 many TGTGCCAGCAGCGACTTGGGACAGTTCGGTGCATGGGCTTTCTTT CASSDLGQFGAWAFF
TRBJ1-1 TRBD1 TRBV6-2/TRBV6-3 many TGTGCCAGCGTCGGGACAGGGTGGACCTTGAACACTGAAGCTTTCTTT CASVGTGWTLNTEAFF
TRBJ1-4 TRBD1 TRBV5-1 many TGCGCCAGCAGCTTCGGACAGGACACAACTAATGAAAAACTGTTTTTT CASSFGQDTTNEKLFF
TRBJ1-5 TRBD1 TRBV27 NA TGTGCCAGCAGTGGGACAGGGCGACAGCCCCAGCATTTT CASSGTGRQPQHF
TRBJ2-1 TRBD1 TRBV20-1 many TGCAGTGCTAGAGTTTCGGGACAGATATACAATGAGCAGTTCTTC CSARVSGQIYNEQFF
TRBJ1-2 NA TRBV15 many TGTGCCACCAGCGCGGAAAGAAACTATGGCTACACCTTC CATSAERNYGYTF
TRBJ1-1 NA TRBV7-2 many TGTGCCAGCAGCTTATGGGGGATGAACACTGAAGCTTTCTTT CASSLWGMNTEAFF
TRBJ2-4 TRBD1 TRBV7-2 few TGTGCCAGCAGTAATAGACAGGGTGGCATTCAGTACTTC CASSNRQGGIQYF
TRBJ2-1 NA TRBV7-2 many TGTGCCAGCAGCTTATTTGGTGCTGAGCAGTTCTTC CASSLFGAEQFF
TRBJ1-3 NA TRBV7-3 many TGTGCCAGCAGCCTCCTAAAATACTCGGGAAACACCATATATTTT CASSLLKYSGNTIYF
TRBJ2-3 NA TRBV3-1 many TGTGCCAGCAACCGCGGGGACACAGATACGCAGTATTTT CASNRGDTDTQYF
TRBJ2-7 NA TRBV18 many TGTGCCAGCTCACCGACCGGGGCCCAGGATGAGCAGTACTTC CASSPTGAQDEQYF
TRBJ2-2 TRBD2 TRBV20-1 many TGCAGTGCTAGCCCGACTAGCGGTACCGGGGAGCTGTTTTTT CSASPTSGTGELFF
TRBJ1-5 NA TRBV12-3/TRBV12-4 many TGTGCCAGCCGGTGGTTCGGTAGCAATCAGCCCCAGCATTTT CASRWFGSNQPQHF
TRBJ1-2 TRBD1 TRBV4-3 many TGCGCCAGCAGCCTTACAGGGGGCGCGGATGGCTACACCTTC CASSLTGGADGYTF
TRBJ2-5 NA TRBV12-3/TRBV12-4 many TGTGCCAGCAGTTTACGGCAGGGCGGGGTTGAGACCCAGTACTTC CASSLRQGGVETQYF
TRBJ2-5 NA TRBV12-3/TRBV12-4 many TGTGCCAGCAGTTCCTCCCGAATACTACGAGAGACCCAGTACTTC CASSSSRILRETQYF
TRBJ2-7 NA TRBV5-1 many TGCGCCAGCAGCTTCAGACAGTCCTACGAGCAGTACTTC CASSFRQSYEQYF
TRBJ2-3 TRBD2 TRBV5-5 many TGTGCCAGCAGCTCGCCTTTAGCGGGGGGAATCACAGATACGCAGTATTTT CASSSPLAGGITDTQYF
TRBJ2-1 NA TRBV7-2 many TGTGCCAGCAGCTTGAGGTCGCCCTCCTACAATGAGCAGTTCTTC CASSLRSPSYNEQFF
TRBJ2-7 TRBD2 TRBV5-6 many TGTGCCAGCAGTAGACTAGCGGGGGGGACATACGAGCAGTACTTC CASSRLAGGTYEQYF
TRBJ2-7 NA TRBV5-6 many TGTGCCAGCACCGGGACATTGGGCTACGAGCAGTACTTC CASTGTLGYEQYF
TRBJ1-1 NA TRBV5-1 many TGCGCCAGCAGGGCTGGGACGACGAACACTGAAGCTTTCTTT CASRAGTTNTEAFF
TRBJ2-7 TRBD1 TRBV20-1 many TGCAGTGCTAGAGAGAGGACAGGGGGCTTCAACGAGCAGTACTTC CSARERTGGFNEQYF
TRBJ2-2 TRBD1 TRBV2 few TGTGCCAGCAGCGACCTAGGGACAGCGAACACCGGGGAGCTGTTTTTT CASSDLGTANTGELFF
TRBJ1-5 NA TRBV6-2/TRBV6-3 few TGTGCCAGCAGTTACTCAAGACAGAACGACAAACAGCATTTT CASSYSRQNDKQHF
TRBJ2-1 NA TRBV7-2 many TGTGCCAGCAACACGGGGCTGGGGGGTGTCGGTGAGCAGTTCTTC CASNTGLGGVGEQFF
TRBJ2-7 NA TRBV5-5 many TGTGCCAGCAGCCCTTACCAGGGCCCCTACGAGCAGTACTTC CASSPYQGPYEQYF
TRBJ2-7 NA TRBV15 many TGTGCCACCAGCAGTGTACGGTTCACCGGGGGGCAGTACTTC CATSSVRFTGGQYF
TRBJ2-7 TRBD1 TRBV4-1 many TGCGCCAGCAGTCTAGACAGGGGCTCCTACGAGCAGTACTTC CASSLDRGSYEQYF
TRBJ2-1 NA TRBV5-6 many TGTGCCAGCAGCTTGGCCTTAGGGGTCGAGTTCTTC CASSLALGVEFF
TRBJ2-7 TRBD2 TRBV7-9 many TGTGCCAGCAGCCTCGGGGGGAGCGAGCAGTACTTC CASSLGGSEQYF
TRBJ2-7 TRBD1 TRBV29-1 many TGCAGCGTTGCTTGGGACAGGGCCTACGAGCAGTACTTC CSVAWDRAYEQYF
TRBJ1-2 TRBD1 TRBV5-1 many TGCGCCAGCAGCGGTACAGGGGGGGAAAACTATGGCTACACCTTC CASSGTGGENYGYTF
TRBJ1-1 NA TRBV5-1 many TGCGCCAGCAGCCCAATGGGGAGGGCCGGGGACACTGAAGCTTTCTTT CASSPMGRAGDTEAFF